These T cell receptor beta chains were read from a single sample in a study of regulatory T cells in long-lasting Graves disease. Using its own MiXCR run on the multiplex PCR reads, TCRdb lists one record per CDR3 protein. The sample includes approximately 350,000 distinct CDR3 sequences, roughly 15% of them seen just once. The sample was also reused in another study, on T cells in Graves' hyperthyroidism and ophthalmopathy.

The sequenced sample was peripheral blood mononuclear cells (PBMCs), obtained at new diagnosis, from a patient treated with antithyroid drugs. These receptors all stem from a woman aged 18-30 years with Graves disease. Each CDR3 is given with its conserved first and last residue. The order of the fields is CDR3 length, clone size, D gene, V gene, J gene, CDR3 DNA, CDR3 protein. A D gene is named only where the DNA matches it firmly. The listing skips clone size in some rows; elsewhere it reads once, few, many or a size class.

CDR3 length: 14
clone size: many
D gene: .
V gene: TRBV6-1
J gene: TRBJ1-6
CDR3 DNA: TGTGCCAGCAGTACGGGACCCTTTAATTCACCCCTCCACTTT
CDR3 protein: CASSTGPFNSPLHF

CDR3 length: 13
clone size: few
D gene: .
V gene: TRBV7-6
J gene: TRBJ2-5
CDR3 DNA: TGTGCCAGCAGCTCCCAAGGGGGAAGAACCCAGTACTTC
CDR3 protein: CASSSQGGRTQYF

CDR3 length: 16
clone size: many
D gene: TRBD2
V gene: TRBV3-1
J gene: TRBJ2-5
CDR3 DNA: TGTGCCAGCAGCCCGGAGTTCGGGACTAGCGGCGAGACCCAGTACTTC
CDR3 protein: CASSPEFGTSGETQYF

CDR3 length: 15
clone size: many
D gene: .
V gene: TRBV20-1
J gene: TRBJ2-2
CDR3 DNA: TGCAGTGCTAGAGGACACCTATCTAACACCGGGGAGCTGTTTTTT
CDR3 protein: CSARGHLSNTGELFF

CDR3 length: 13
clone size: .
D gene: .
V gene: TRBV2
J gene: TRBJ2-5
CDR3 DNA: TGTGCCAGCAGTGAAAGGACTCGCGGGACCCAGTACTTC
CDR3 protein: CASSERTRGTQYF

CDR3 length: 13
clone size: few
D gene: .
V gene: TRBV28
J gene: TRBJ2-7
CDR3 DNA: TGTGCCACGGTAGGGCAAATTAACTACGAGCAGTACTTC
CDR3 protein: CATVGQINYEQYF

CDR3 length: 15
clone size: many
D gene: TRBD1
V gene: TRBV29-1
J gene: TRBJ2-1
CDR3 DNA: TGCAGCGTTGGCCCTGGGACAGGGAGGTACAATGAGCAGTTCTTC
CDR3 protein: CSVGPGTGRYNEQFF

CDR3 length: 12
clone size: .
D gene: .
V gene: TRBV3-1
J gene: TRBJ2-7
CDR3 DNA: TGTGCCAATCCGGGACGGTGCTACGAGCAGTACTTC
CDR3 protein: CANPGRCYEQYF

CDR3 length: 14
clone size: many
D gene: TRBD1
V gene: TRBV2
J gene: TRBJ2-7
CDR3 DNA: TGTGCCAGCAGGGCCGGGACAGGGTCACACGAGCAGTACTTC
CDR3 protein: CASRAGTGSHEQYF

CDR3 length: 13
clone size: many
D gene: TRBD1
V gene: TRBV30
J gene: TRBJ1-1
CDR3 DNA: TGTGCCTGGAGGACAGGGTTGGACACTGAAGCTTTCTTT
CDR3 protein: CAWRTGLDTEAFF

CDR3 length: 15
clone size: few
D gene: .
V gene: TRBV29-1
J gene: TRBJ2-2
CDR3 DNA: TGCAGCGTACTCGTTAGGGGACGGAACACCGGGGAGCTGTTTTTT
CDR3 protein: CSVLVRGRNTGELFF

CDR3 length: 16
clone size: many
D gene: TRBD2
V gene: TRBV20-1
J gene: TRBJ2-1
CDR3 DNA: TGCAGTGCTAGGCCAGGGAGGGCGGGGGACTACAATGAGCAGTTCTTC
CDR3 protein: CSARPGRAGDYNEQFF

CDR3 length: 14
clone size: many
D gene: .
V gene: TRBV7-6
J gene: TRBJ2-7
CDR3 DNA: TGTGCCAGCTCAGGGCCAGGGGTCGTGGGGGAGCAGTACTTC
CDR3 protein: CASSGPGVVGEQYF

CDR3 length: 15
clone size: many
D gene: .
V gene: TRBV20-1
J gene: TRBJ2-3
CDR3 DNA: TGCAGTGCTAGAGATCTGACAGTGAGCACAGATACGCAGTATTTT
CDR3 protein: CSARDLTVSTDTQYF

CDR3 length: 15
clone size: many
D gene: TRBD1
V gene: TRBV5-5
J gene: TRBJ2-3
CDR3 DNA: TGTGCCAGCAGCCTGGGACAGGGGAGTCGAGATACGCAGTATTTT
CDR3 protein: CASSLGQGSRDTQYF

CDR3 length: 16
clone size: many
D gene: .
V gene: TRBV13
J gene: TRBJ2-1
CDR3 DNA: TGTGCCAGCAGCTCCCGTGGGGGAGGTGGGTCCAATGAGCAGTTCTTC
CDR3 protein: CASSSRGGGGSNEQFF

CDR3 length: 16
clone size: many
D gene: .
V gene: TRBV4-1
J gene: TRBJ2-3
CDR3 DNA: TGCGCCAGCAGCCCTGGGCTGAGGGGTCGCACAGATACGCAGTATTTT
CDR3 protein: CASSPGLRGRTDTQYF

CDR3 length: 14
clone size: many
D gene: .
V gene: TRBV2
J gene: TRBJ1-5
CDR3 DNA: TGTGCCAGCAGTGACACCCCCGGGGGGCAGCCCCAGCATTTT
CDR3 protein: CASSDTPGGQPQHF

CDR3 length: 11
clone size: few
D gene: .
V gene: TRBV20-1
J gene: TRBJ2-7
CDR3 DNA: TGCAGTGGGACAGAGGGCTACGAGCAGTACTTC
CDR3 protein: CSGTEGYEQYF

CDR3 length: 14
clone size: many
D gene: .
V gene: TRBV11-2
J gene: TRBJ2-1
CDR3 DNA: TGTGCCAGCAGCTCCCCTATGGTAGTGAGTGAGCAGTTCTTC
CDR3 protein: CASSSPMVVSEQFF

CDR3 length: 14
clone size: many
D gene: .
V gene: TRBV27
J gene: TRBJ2-1
CDR3 DNA: TGTGCCAGCAGTTTATCGGGACTTCACAATGAGCAGTTCTTC
CDR3 protein: CASSLSGLHNEQFF

CDR3 length: 14
clone size: many
D gene: .
V gene: TRBV30
J gene: TRBJ2-1
CDR3 DNA: TGTGCCTGGAGTGGAAGGGTCACCTACAATGAGCAGTTCTTC
CDR3 protein: CAWSGRVTYNEQFF

CDR3 length: 14
clone size: few
D gene: .
V gene: TRBV29-1
J gene: TRBJ1-1
CDR3 DNA: TGCAGCGTGGGAGCGGGGGCATTGAACACTGAAGCTTTCTTT
CDR3 protein: CSVGAGALNTEAFF

CDR3 length: 16
clone size: few
D gene: .
V gene: TRBV27
J gene: TRBJ2-7
CDR3 DNA: TGTGCCAGCAGTTTAAGAGGCTCGGCGTCAATCTACGAGCAGTACTTC
CDR3 protein: CASSLRGSASIYEQYF

CDR3 length: 13
clone size: many
D gene: .
V gene: TRBV3-1
J gene: TRBJ2-3
CDR3 DNA: TGTGCCAGCAGCACCTCCTACACAGATACGCAGTATTTT
CDR3 protein: CASSTSYTDTQYF